This record looks at one TCR beta chain sequence and its context. A read error may produce the germline difference seen at one junction end. Per the germline V gene, CDR1 is GTSNPN and CDR2 is SVGIG (reference sequence). The CDR3 contains 13 residues. These data are taken from a study of blood T cells in healthy people across ages. A J-beta primer mix and a sample-barcoded 5' primer were used in a second PCR of roughly 7 to 12 cycles. One entry per CDR3 protein results from TCRdb running MiXCR on the 5' RACE reads. The sample records roughly 900,000 distinct CDR3 sequences, under 35% being singletons.

The chain carries TRBV30 and TRBJ1-4, with TRBD1 matching over 7 bases. This TCR was recovered from a woman aged 80 or over in good health. What was sequenced was blood. This CDR3 reads CAWGRQGWEKPFF. The CDR3 DNA reads TGTGCCTGGGGCCGACAGGGTTGGGAAAAACCGTTTTTT.